Sequencing of this TCR beta chain was carried out in a study of early T cells in non-severe SARS-CoV-2 infection. TCRdb passed the 5' RACE reads through MiXCR, listing each CDR3 protein once. Of 40,000 to 60,000 distinct CDR3 sequences in the sample, roughly 9.8% are singletons; the top ten hold roughly 8.3%. Germline V gene data show CDR1 as MNHEY and CDR2 as SVGAGI. The CDR3 has 13 residues. V dropped 5 bases and J dropped 8 bases, with 15 bases sitting between them. This clonotype was picked up a small number of times. The chain employs TRBV6-5 and TRBJ1-1, with D unresolved. The source material was whole blood. The TCR sequence derives from an adult who was a healthcare worker with PCR-confirmed SARS-CoV-2 infection or an uninfected control (not recorded which). CDR3 bases: TGTGCCAGCAGTACCGGCGCACGGGTGGAAGCTTTCTTT. It yields the protein CASSTGARVEAFF.